Following are 12 T cell receptor beta chains from one sample sequenced in a study of cytomegalovirus exposure and HLA in healthy donors. Researchers ran the PCR with 60 Vbeta and 13 Jbeta primers. Using immunoSEQ multiplex PCR, the repertoire was profiled, and TCRdb retains in-frame clones only, with some absent. The sample has roughly 180,000 clones; roughly 82% are singletons. The material sequenced was PBMCs. These receptor sequences come from a man aged 35-49 years in good health and CMV-seronegative.

CDR3 in amino acids: CASSDGPTSTDTQYF. The CDR3, as DNA: TGTGCCAGCAGCGATGGTCCCACTAGCACAGATACGCAGTATTTT. The chain carries TRBV5-5 and TRBJ2-3; D is unresolved. V was clipped by 4 bases and J by 0 bases, with 12 bases between them. Germline CDR1 reads SGHKS; CDR2 reads YYEKEE (reference sequence). The CDR3 runs 15 residues. The full variable domain, its missing parts supplied by reference TRBV5-5 and TRBJ2-3, is DAGVTQSPTHLIKTRGQQVTLRCSPISGHKSVSWYQQVLGQGPQFIFQYYEKEERGRGNFPDRFSARQFPNYSSELNVNALLLGDSALYLCASSDGPTSTDTQYFGPGTRLTVL.

DNA for the CDR3: TGTGCCAGCAGCCCGACAGGGGGAGGTTCCGGGGAGCTGTTTTTT. Translated, it gives CASSPTGGGSGELFF. This sequence joins TRBV27 and TRBJ2-2; TRBD1 aligns across 9 bases. The germline gives CDR1 MNHEY, CDR2 SMNVEV (reference sequence). The CDR3 covers 15 residues. V trimming: 6 bases; J trimming: 6 bases; junction bases outside the gene matches: 8.

This clone was observed once. This sequence joins TRBV5-1 and TRBJ1-2, with D uncertain. The ends were cut back, 2 bases at V and 4 bases at J, with 9 bases in the middle. CDR3 length: 13 residues. Germline CDR1 is SGHRS and CDR2 is YFSETQ. CDR3 nucleotide sequence: TGCGCCAGCAGCTTTGGGCCTTCCTATGGCTACACCTTC. This codes for CASSFGPSYGYTF.

This rearrangement joins TRBV6-4 to TRBJ1-2; TRBD1 matches at 7 bases. Unmatched junction bases numbered 6, after V lost 2 bases and J lost 6 bases. This CDR3 contains 14 residues. Germline loops: CDR1 MRHNA, CDR2 SNTAGT. CDR3 amino acids: CASSDREGGHGYTF. The CDR3 DNA is TGTGCCAGCAGTGACCGTGAAGGGGGCCATGGCTACACCTTC.

The V and J genes are TRBV7-3 and TRBJ2-5; no clear D gene. The V and J ends lost 5 bases and 1 base respectively, with 14 bases between them. Germline CDR1 is SGHTA and CDR2 is FQGTGA. The CDR3 spans 15 residues. In DNA, the CDR3 is TGTGCCAGCAGCGCCGGTTTGATAAGCCAAGAGACCCAGTACTTC. Translated: CASSAGLISQETQYF.

This chain joins TRBV29-1 and TRBJ1-4; TRBD1 matches at 9 bases. Trimming at V came to 7 bases and at J to 8 bases, leaving 8 bases not matched to a gene. Germline CDR1 reads SQVTM; CDR2 reads ANQGSEA. CDR3 size: 13 residues. CDR3 loop: CSGGQGAGEKLFF. The CDR3 region has the DNA TGCAGCGGGGGACAGGGTGCGGGGGAAAAACTGTTTTTT.

The CDR3 DNA reads as TGTGCCAGCAGCCTATCGGGTCCCAATGAGCAGTTCTTC. This codes for CASSLSGPNEQFF. The chain links TRBV7-3 to TRBJ2-1, with no clear D. The germline V gene encodes CDR1 SGHTA and CDR2 FQGTGA. V was pared by 5 bases and J by 6 bases, with 11 bases between. This CDR3 comprises 13 residues.

In this sample, this clone turned up a few times. V usage is TRBV19 and J usage is TRBJ1-2; D might be TRBD1 (5 bases). Germline V gene data show CDR1 as LNHDA and CDR2 as SQIVND (reference sequence). The CDR3 has 14 amino acids. The V end lost 6 bases, the J end lost 1 base, and 12 bases lay between the germline ends. The CDR3 DNA follows: TGTGCCAGTAGCTTTTTGACAGTTAACTATGGCTACACCTTC. Amino acid sequence: CASSFLTVNYGYTF.

This clone has just a few counts. The rearrangement links TRBV19 to TRBJ2-5, with TRBD1 matching 9 bases. The CDR3 is 15 amino acids. The J segment lost 4 bases and the V segment lost 4 bases, leaving 7 bases of the junction unmatched. The germline CDR1 and CDR2 sequences are LNHDA and SQIVND (reference sequence). CDR3 DNA sequence: TGTGCCAGTAGTAGGGACAGGGCGGGAGCAGAGACCCAGTACTTC. It is translated as CASSRDRAGAETQYF.

The sample holds a few counts of this clone. The chain is built from TRBV5-4 and TRBJ2-7; 12 bases map to TRBD1. CDR1 and CDR2 from the germline V gene are SGHNT and YYREEE (reference sequence). The CDR3 totals 16 residues. V was pared by 3 bases and J by 1 base, with 5 bases of the junction left unmatched. CDR3 sequence reads: CASSWPGQGASYEQYF. The CDR3 DNA reads as TGTGCCAGCAGCTGGCCGGGACAGGGGGCTTCCTACGAGCAGTACTTC.

The chain joins TRBV7-2 to TRBJ2-1; the D gene is possibly TRBD2 (6 bases). V lost 2 bases and J 1 base, leaving 18 bases between the germline ends. This CDR3 contains 18 residues. The V gene's germline CDR1 is SGHTA and CDR2 FQGNSA. For the CDR3, the DNA is TGTGCCAGCAGCTTAAGGCCATTAGTGGGAGGTTCCTACAATGAGCAGTTCTTC. As protein: CASSLRPLVGGSYNEQFF.

The chain recombines TRBV18 with TRBJ1-1, with TRBD1 matching 9 bases. This CDR3 is built from 17 residues. V lost 4 bases, J lost 1 base, and 10 bases stayed unmatched. Per germline, CDR1 KGHSH and CDR2 LQKENI. The CDR3 loop reads CASSLAGTGWGNTEAFF. The CDR3 bases are TGTGCCAGCTCACTTGCCGGGACAGGGTGGGGGAACACTGAAGCTTTCTTT.